This TCR beta chain originates from a study of cytomegalovirus exposure and HLA in healthy donors. Overall study: Researchers found that about four fifths of a few hundred genotyped donors fell within the Caucasian-associated ancestry cluster.

CDR1 and CDR2 from the germline V gene are LGHNA and YSLEER. V was clipped by 4 bases and J by 0 bases, with 4 bases between them. The CDR3 is 14 amino acids. Primers for the PCR totalled 60 Vbeta and 13 Jbeta. In the original processing: Counted up in a later analysis, unique TCR beta chains came to about 83 million, with around 10 million shared. Sequenced by immunoSEQ multiplex PCR; TCRdb stores in-frame clones only, minus some. Clone size and the V and J calls come from that table; the DNA yielded D and trimming. This table has some 87,000 clones, roughly two thirds appearing once. The source of this sequence is a woman aged 45-60 years in good health and CMV-seropositive. The genes are TRBV4-3 and TRBJ2-6; no firm D call. The specimen was PBMCs. The DNA of the CDR3 is TGCGCCAGCAGCCCCGGCTCTGGGGCCAACGTCCTGACTTTC. Translating gives CASSPGSGANVLTF.